Following are 2 T cell receptor beta chains from one sample sequenced in a study of blood T cells in healthy people across ages. Then a second PCR, running roughly 7 to 11 cycles, was carried out with a sample-barcoded 5' primer and a J-beta primer mix. TCRdb redid the calling of the 5' RACE reads with MiXCR, one entry per CDR3 protein. The sample has about 1.4 million distinct CDR3 sequences, approximately 59% seen once. Material for sequencing was blood. The source of these receptors is a man younger than 35 in good health.

The chain has TRBV27 and TRBJ2-3; D uncertain. The V end was cut by 0 bases, the J end by 5 bases, with 9 bases between. The CDR3 consists of 14 residues. The germline V gene encodes CDR1 MNHEY and CDR2 SMNVEV (reference sequence). The CDR3 DNA is TGTGCCAGCAGTTTATCAATAAGGATAGATACGCAGTATTTT. Translation gives CASSLSIRIDTQYF.

Only a few counts were recorded for this clonotype. V gene TRBV11-2 combines with J gene TRBJ2-5; 8 bases line up with TRBD2. Germline V gives CDR1 SGHAT, CDR2 FQNNGV. This CDR3 spans 15 amino acids. Trimming removed 6 bases from V and 5 bases from J; junction bases left unmatched: 11. The CDR3, as DNA: TGTGCCAGCAGGTCCCCGGGGGGGCCGACCGAGACCCAGTACTTC. Its translation is CASRSPGGPTETQYF.